The rows below give T cell receptor beta chains drawn from one sample of a study of naive and memory T cell subsets. TCRdb ran MiXCR on the UMI-ligation and nested PCR reads and lists one entry per CDR3 protein. This sample yields 85,000 or so distinct CDR3 sequences, of which around 9% are seen a single time; 1.2% belongs to the top ten. Sequenced input: naive CD8+ T cells from blood. Receptors originate from a human donor in good health. CDR3s include the opening cysteine and the closing phenylalanine or tryptophan. A D gene is named only where the DNA matches it firmly.

cdr3_aa	d_call	j_call	v_call
CASSHQVDSPDTEAFF	NA	TRBJ1-1	TRBV7-9
CASSPGTAYEQYF	TRBD1	TRBJ2-7	TRBV27
CASIGPDTQYF	NA	TRBJ2-3	TRBV27
CASSPAGTEFRGELFF	TRBD1	TRBJ2-2	TRBV27
CATSDYLGSTDTQYF	NA	TRBJ2-3	TRBV24-1
CAINTAGGGYTEAFF	TRBD1	TRBJ1-1	TRBV10-3
CASSLYVQNTEAFF	NA	TRBJ1-1	TRBV28
CASSLAGTGGNEKLFF	TRBD1	TRBJ1-4	TRBV7-9
CASSQLAGGPRNEQFF	TRBD2	TRBJ2-1	TRBV7-6
CASSSTKWRTEAFF	NA	TRBJ1-1	TRBV7-2
CASSFGGSGNTIYF	NA	TRBJ1-3	TRBV7-9
CATSDSGQSDTQYF	NA	TRBJ2-3	TRBV24-1
CASSYPGVRERQETQYF	TRBD2	TRBJ2-5	TRBV6-6
CASSDRGYEQYF	NA	TRBJ2-7	TRBV7-2
CASSLGGDEYGYTF	NA	TRBJ1-2	TRBV7-9
CAISEGGQGRGYTF	TRBD1	TRBJ1-2	TRBV10-3
CSARDGSRRVTLGSYNEQFF	NA	TRBJ2-1	TRBV20-1
CASSQTGGLVGQYF	NA	TRBJ2-7	TRBV4-1
CSARDRGRAWGEQFF	TRBD2	TRBJ2-1	TRBV20-1
CSVGGLAGSYNEQFF	TRBD2	TRBJ2-1	TRBV29-1